This T cell receptor (beta chain) was sequenced during a study of technical replicates of blood from a few donors. V lost 6 bases and J lost 9; bases outside the gene matches: 5. CDR1 and CDR2 (germline): MDHEN, SYDVKM. This CDR3 contains 12 residues. Only in-frame clones appear in the TCRdb table, and some are missing; sequencing was by immunoSEQ multiplex PCR. Counted here are 75,000 to 95,000 clones, about nine tenths occurring once; the ten biggest clones make up roughly 0.27%. V usage is TRBV28 and J usage is TRBJ2-1; 7 positions agree with TRBD1. Sequenced sample: T cells isolated from PBMCs. The origin of this receptor is a human donor in good health. CDR3 in amino acids: CASSPGGIEQFF. The CDR3 DNA follows: TGTGCCAGCAGCCCAGGGGGTATTGAGCAGTTCTTC. The whole variable domain, remainder taken from reference TRBV28 and TRBJ2-1, is DVKVTQSSRYLVKRTGEKVFLECVQDMDHENMFWYRQDPGLGLRLIYFSYDVKMKEKGDIPEGYSVSREKKERFSLILESASTNQTSMYLCASSPGGIEQFFGPGTRLTVL.